Each of the 10 T cell receptor beta chains below was sequenced from the same sample in a study of radiotherapy plus CTLA-4 blockade in lung cancer. Repertoires were generated with immunoSEQ multiplex PCR, while TCRdb's copy carries only in-frame clones and drops some. Counted here are some 90,000 clones, more than 75% occurring once; the ten biggest clones make up about 2%. The material was peripheral blood, obtained from a patient treated with radiotherapy plus ipilimumab. Receptors originate from a human donor with non-small cell lung cancer who had a partial response to radiotherapy plus ipilimumab.

The chain is built from TRBV29-1 and TRBJ2-3; maybe TRBD2 (6 bases). The CDR3 totals 15 residues. Between the trimmed V and J ends, which lost 4 bases and 8 bases, there was a span of 22 bases. Germline loops: CDR1 SQVTM, CDR2 ANQGSEA. CDR3 bases: TGCAGCGTTGTTGTCTCGGGGAGGTTCGCTGGTACGCAGTATTTT. Translated, it gives CSVVVSGRFAGTQYF.

The genes are TRBV4-2 and TRBJ1-4, with 9 bases fitting TRBD1. The germline V gene has CDR1 LGHNA and CDR2 YNFKEQ. The CDR3 has 15 residues. Trimming cost V 0 bases and J 5 bases; bases outside gene matches: 1. The CDR3 loop reads CASSQEGTGNEKLFF. CDR3 coding DNA: TGTGCCAGCAGCCAAGAGGGGACAGGGAATGAAAAACTGTTTTTT.

This chain links TRBV6-5 with TRBJ1-6, with 7 bases aligning to TRBD1. Germline CDR1 and CDR2: MNHEY and SVGAGI. After removal of 3 bases from V and 9 bases from J, the junction contained 8 bases not matched to a gene. The CDR3 sequence is 15 residues long. The CDR3 reads CASSYGRGIGSPLHF. CDR3 nucleotides: TGTGCCAGCAGTTATGGCAGGGGGATAGGTTCACCCCTCCACTTT.

The chain joins TRBV7-9 to TRBJ1-1; D unclear. Trimming took off 5 bases at V and 5 bases at J, with 9 bases between the two ends. Germline lookup yields CDR1 SEHNR and CDR2 FQNEAQ (reference sequence). The CDR3 runs to 12 residues. CDR3 sequence (DNA): TGTGCCAGCAGCCGCGAGGAGACTGAAGCTTTCTTT. The encoded protein is CASSREETEAFF. The full variable domain, its missing parts supplied by reference TRBV7-9 and TRBJ1-1, is DTGVSQNPRHKITKRGQNVTFRCDPISEHNRLYWYRQTLGQGPEFLTYFQNEAQLEKSRLLSDRFSAERPKGSFSTLEIQRTEQGDSAMYLCASSREETEAFFGQGTRLTVV.

This chain links TRBV6-1 with TRBJ2-7; 7 bases align to TRBD1. V dropped 3 bases and J dropped 12; count of bases not matched to a gene: 17. The length of the CDR3 is 15 residues. The germline V gene encodes CDR1 MNHNS and CDR2 SASEGT. The CDR3 nucleotides read TGTGCCAGCAGTGAGGGACAGCCTGGGCGAGTAGTTCTGTACTTC. Amino acid sequence: CASSEGQPGRVVLYF.

The chain recombines TRBV19 with TRBJ1-1; 9 bases match TRBD1. Germline-derived CDR1 and CDR2 are LNHDA and SQIVND (reference sequence). There are 19 residues in the CDR3. J lost 1 base, V lost 7 bases, and 19 bases had no gene match. CDR3 sequence (DNA): TGTGCCAGTAAAGGTACCTCCAGACAGGGGGAAATCTGGAACACTGAAGCTTTCTTT. Amino acids: CASKGTSRQGEIWNTEAFF.

The chain couples TRBV5-1 to TRBJ2-5; D ambiguous. This CDR3 is 14 amino acids long. In germline, CDR1 is SGHRS, CDR2 YFSETQ. V lost 3 bases to trimming and J lost 1 base, with 10 bases between them. The CDR3 here is CASSSGDIQETQYF. The CDR3 DNA is TGCGCCAGCAGCTCCGGCGACATCCAAGAGACCCAGTACTTC.

The genes are TRBV5-1 and TRBJ2-1; D uncertain. This CDR3 spans 16 amino acids. Per the germline V gene, CDR1 is SGHRS and CDR2 is YFSETQ. Trimming stripped 1 base from V and 0 bases from J, with 11 bases between. The DNA for the CDR3 is TGCGCCAGCAGCTTGAAACAGCCGAGCTCCTACAATGAGCAGTTCTTC. Its protein product is CASSLKQPSSYNEQFF.

The chain employs TRBV27 and TRBJ2-3; D gene uncertain. Trimming took 6 bases from V and 0 from J, leaving 13 bases between them. The CDR3 extends over 15 amino acids. Germline CDR1 reads MNHEY; CDR2 reads SMNVEV (reference sequence). The CDR3 region is CASSQTPGSTDTQYF. The CDR3 DNA reads as TGTGCCAGCAGCCAAACGCCGGGTAGCACAGATACGCAGTATTTT.

The J gene is TRBJ1-1, the V gene TRBV15; D gene uncertain. With 6 bases removed from V and 1 base from J, the gap between germline ends came to 15 bases. Germline V CDR1 and CDR2: LNHNV, YYDKDF (reference sequence). This CDR3 has 15 amino acids. Here the CDR3 DNA reads TGTGCCACCAGTGGGAGCCGATTGCGGAACACTGAAGCTTTCTTT. It translates to CATSGSRLRNTEAFF.